This TCR beta chain is from a study of blood T cell repertoires in COVID-19. In the study overall: COVID-19 samples from acute and convalescent phases originated in the United States, Italy and Spain.

Method: immunoSEQ multiplex PCR; TCRdb's copy keeps in-frame clones and lacks some. The sample holds approximately 290,000 clones, around 91% seen once. Participants were aged about 18 to 100 years from approximately 24 US areas. Participant-reported clinical history was the basis for cohort assignment. Sequences were obtained from PBMCs or T cells enriched from blood (not recorded which). The source of this sequence is a woman younger than 35 with acute COVID-19.

The CDR3 is CASSLPGYPLHF. CDR3 DNA sequence: TGTGCCAGCAGTCTACCGGGATATCCCCTCCACTTT. V usage is TRBV12-3 or TRBV12-4 and J usage is TRBJ1-6; D unresolved. CDR3 size: 12 residues. Trimming took off 5 bases at V and 13 bases at J, with 12 bases between the two ends.